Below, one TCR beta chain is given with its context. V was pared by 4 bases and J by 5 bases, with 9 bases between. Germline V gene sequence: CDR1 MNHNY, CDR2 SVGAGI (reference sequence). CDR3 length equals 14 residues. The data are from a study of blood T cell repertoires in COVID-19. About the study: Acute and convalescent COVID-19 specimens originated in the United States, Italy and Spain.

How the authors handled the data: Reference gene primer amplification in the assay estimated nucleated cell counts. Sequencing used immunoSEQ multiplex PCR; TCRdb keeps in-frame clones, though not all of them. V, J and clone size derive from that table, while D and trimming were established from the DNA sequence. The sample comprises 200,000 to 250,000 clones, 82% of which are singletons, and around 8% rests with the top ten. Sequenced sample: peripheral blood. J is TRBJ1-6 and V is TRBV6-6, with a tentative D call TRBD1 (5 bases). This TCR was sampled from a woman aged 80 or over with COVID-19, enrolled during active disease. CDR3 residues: CASSSGGDNSPLHF. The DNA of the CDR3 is TGTGCCAGCAGTTCTGGAGGGGATAATTCACCCCTCCACTTT.